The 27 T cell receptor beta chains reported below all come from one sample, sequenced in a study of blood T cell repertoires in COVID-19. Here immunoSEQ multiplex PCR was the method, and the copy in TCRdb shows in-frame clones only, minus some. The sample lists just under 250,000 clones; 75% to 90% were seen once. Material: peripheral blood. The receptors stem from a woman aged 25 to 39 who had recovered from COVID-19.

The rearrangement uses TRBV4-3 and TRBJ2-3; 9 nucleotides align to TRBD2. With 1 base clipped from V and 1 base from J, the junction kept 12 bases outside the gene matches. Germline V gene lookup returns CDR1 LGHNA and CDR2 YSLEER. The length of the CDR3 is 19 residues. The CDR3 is CASSQVMGIAGARTDTQYF. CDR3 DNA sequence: TGCGCCAGCAGCCAAGTGATGGGAATAGCGGGGGCCCGCACAGATACGCAGTATTTT.

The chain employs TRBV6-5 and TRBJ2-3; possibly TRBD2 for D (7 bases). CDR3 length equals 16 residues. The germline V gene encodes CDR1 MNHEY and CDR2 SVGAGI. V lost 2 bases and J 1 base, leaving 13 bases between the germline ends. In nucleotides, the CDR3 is TGTGCCAGCAGTTACCGGGGGGCACGCGGCACAGATACGCAGTATTTT. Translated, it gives CASSYRGARGTDTQYF.

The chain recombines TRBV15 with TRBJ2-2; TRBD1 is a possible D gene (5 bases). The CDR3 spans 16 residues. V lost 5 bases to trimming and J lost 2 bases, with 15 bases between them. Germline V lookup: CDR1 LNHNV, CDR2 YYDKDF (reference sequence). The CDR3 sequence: CATSPQGRLNTGELFF. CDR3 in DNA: TGTGCCACCAGCCCCCAGGGTAGGCTCAACACCGGGGAGCTGTTTTTT. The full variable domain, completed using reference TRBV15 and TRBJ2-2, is DAMVIQNPRYQVTQFGKPVTLSCSQTLNHNVMYWYQQKSSQAPKLLFHYYDKDFNNEADTPDNFQSRRPNTSFCFLDIRSPGLGDTAMYLCATSPQGRLNTGELFFGEGSRLTVL.

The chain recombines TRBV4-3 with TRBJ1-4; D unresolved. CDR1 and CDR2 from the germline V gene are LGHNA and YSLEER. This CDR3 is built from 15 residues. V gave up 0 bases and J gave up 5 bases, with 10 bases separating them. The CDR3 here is CASSQDAFPNEKLFF. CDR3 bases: TGCGCCAGCAGCCAAGATGCGTTCCCGAATGAAAAACTGTTTTTT.

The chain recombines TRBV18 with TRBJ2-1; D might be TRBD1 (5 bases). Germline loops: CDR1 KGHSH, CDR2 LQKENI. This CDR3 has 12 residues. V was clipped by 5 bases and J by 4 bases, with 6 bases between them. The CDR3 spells CASSDRYNEQFF. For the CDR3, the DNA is TGTGCCAGCTCAGACAGATACAATGAGCAGTTCTTC.

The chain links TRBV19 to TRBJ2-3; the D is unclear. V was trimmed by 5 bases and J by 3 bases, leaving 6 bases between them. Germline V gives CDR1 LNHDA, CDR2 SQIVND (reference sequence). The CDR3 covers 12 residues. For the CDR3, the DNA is TGTGCCAGTAGTTACAGAACAGATACGCAGTATTTT. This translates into CASSYRTDTQYF. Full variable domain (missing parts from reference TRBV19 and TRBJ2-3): DGGITQSPKYLFRKEGQNVTLSCEQNLNHDAMYWYRQDPGQGLRLIYYSQIVNDFQKGDIAEGYSVSREKKESFPLTVTSAQKNPTAFYLCASSYRTDTQYFGPGTRLTVL.

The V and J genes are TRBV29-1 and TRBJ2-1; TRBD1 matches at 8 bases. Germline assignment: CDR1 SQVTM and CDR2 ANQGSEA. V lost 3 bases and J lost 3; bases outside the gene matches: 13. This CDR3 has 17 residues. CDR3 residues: CSVESNPNRGYYNEQFF. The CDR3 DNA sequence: TGCAGCGTTGAGAGCAATCCCAACAGGGGGTACTACAATGAGCAGTTCTTC.

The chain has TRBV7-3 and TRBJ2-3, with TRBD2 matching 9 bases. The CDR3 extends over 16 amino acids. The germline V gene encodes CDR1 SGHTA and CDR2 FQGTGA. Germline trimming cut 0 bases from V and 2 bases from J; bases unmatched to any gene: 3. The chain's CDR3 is CASSLTTSGYTDTQYF. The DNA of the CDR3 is TGTGCCAGCAGCTTAACGACTAGCGGATACACAGATACGCAGTATTTT.

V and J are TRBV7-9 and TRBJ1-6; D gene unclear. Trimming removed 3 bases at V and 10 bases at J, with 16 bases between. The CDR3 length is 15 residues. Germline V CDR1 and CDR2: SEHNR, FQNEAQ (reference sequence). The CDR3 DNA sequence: TGTGCCAGCAGCTTGGGCGGGCCGAGTGAATCACCCCTCCACTTT. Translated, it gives CASSLGGPSESPLHF.

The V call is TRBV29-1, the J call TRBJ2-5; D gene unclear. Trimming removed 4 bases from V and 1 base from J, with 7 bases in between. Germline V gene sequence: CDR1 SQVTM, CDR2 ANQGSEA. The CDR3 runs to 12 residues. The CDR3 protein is CSVGVTQETQYF. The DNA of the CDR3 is TGCAGCGTTGGAGTCACCCAAGAGACCCAGTACTTC.

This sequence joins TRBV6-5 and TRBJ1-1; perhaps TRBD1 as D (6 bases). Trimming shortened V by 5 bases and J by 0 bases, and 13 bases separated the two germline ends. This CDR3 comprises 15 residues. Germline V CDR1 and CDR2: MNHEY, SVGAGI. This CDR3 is CASSPGQYMNTEAFF. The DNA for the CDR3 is TGTGCCAGCAGTCCCGGACAGTACATGAACACTGAAGCTTTCTTT.

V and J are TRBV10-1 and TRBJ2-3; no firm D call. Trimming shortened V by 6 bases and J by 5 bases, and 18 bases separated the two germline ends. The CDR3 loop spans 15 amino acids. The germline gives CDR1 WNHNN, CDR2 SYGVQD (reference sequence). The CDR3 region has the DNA TGCGCCAGCAGCCCACGCCTGGTGGGCCAAGATACGCAGTATTTT. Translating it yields CASSPRLVGQDTQYF.

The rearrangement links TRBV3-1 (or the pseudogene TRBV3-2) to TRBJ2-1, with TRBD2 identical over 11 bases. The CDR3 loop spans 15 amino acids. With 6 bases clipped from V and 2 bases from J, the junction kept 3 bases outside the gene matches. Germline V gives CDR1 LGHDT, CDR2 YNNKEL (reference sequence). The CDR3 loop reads CASRTSGGAYNEQFF. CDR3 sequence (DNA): TGTGCCAGCAGAACTAGCGGGGGTGCCTACAATGAGCAGTTCTTC.

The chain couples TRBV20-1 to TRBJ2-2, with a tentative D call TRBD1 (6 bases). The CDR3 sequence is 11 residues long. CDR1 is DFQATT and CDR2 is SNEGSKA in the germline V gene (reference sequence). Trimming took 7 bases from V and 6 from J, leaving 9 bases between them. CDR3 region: CSVRGSGELFF. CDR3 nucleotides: TGCAGTGTCAGGGGTTCCGGGGAGCTGTTTTTT.

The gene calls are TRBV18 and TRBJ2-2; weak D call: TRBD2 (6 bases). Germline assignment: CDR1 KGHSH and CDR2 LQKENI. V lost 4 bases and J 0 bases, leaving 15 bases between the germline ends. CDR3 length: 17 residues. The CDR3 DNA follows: TGTGCCAGCTCACTAACCAGTCGGGGGTCGAACACCGGGGAGCTGTTTTTT. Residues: CASSLTSRGSNTGELFF.

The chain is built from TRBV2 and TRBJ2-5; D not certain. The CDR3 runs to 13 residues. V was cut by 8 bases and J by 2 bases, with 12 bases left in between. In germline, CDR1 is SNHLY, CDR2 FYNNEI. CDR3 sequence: CASQASSQETQYF. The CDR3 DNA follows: TGTGCCAGCCAAGCGAGTAGTCAAGAGACCCAGTACTTC. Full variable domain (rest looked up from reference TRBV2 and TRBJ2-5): EPEVTQTPSHQVTQMGQEVILRCVPISNHLYFYWYRQILGQKVEFLVSFYNNEISEKSEIFDDQFSVERPDGSNFTLKIRSTKLEDSAMYFCASQASSQETQYFGPGTRLLVL.

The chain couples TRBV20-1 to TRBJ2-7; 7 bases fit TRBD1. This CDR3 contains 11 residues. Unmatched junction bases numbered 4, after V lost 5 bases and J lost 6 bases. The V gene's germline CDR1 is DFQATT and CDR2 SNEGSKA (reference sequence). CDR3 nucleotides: TGCAGTGCTTCGGGGACAGCCGAGCAGTACTTC. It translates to CSASGTAEQYF.

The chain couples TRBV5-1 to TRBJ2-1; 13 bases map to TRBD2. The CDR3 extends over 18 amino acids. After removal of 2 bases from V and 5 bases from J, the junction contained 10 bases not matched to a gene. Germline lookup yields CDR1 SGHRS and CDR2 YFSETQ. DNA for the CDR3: TGCGCCAGCAGCTTCACGAATGAGGGACTAGCGGGGAACAATGAGCAGTTCTTC. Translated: CASSFTNEGLAGNNEQFF. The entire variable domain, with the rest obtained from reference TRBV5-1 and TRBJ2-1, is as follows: KAGVTQTPRYLIKTRGQQVTLSCSPISGHRSVSWYQQTPGQGLQFLFEYFSETQRNKGNFPGRFSGRQFSNSRSEMNVSTLELGDSALYLCASSFTNEGLAGNNEQFFGPGTRLTVL.

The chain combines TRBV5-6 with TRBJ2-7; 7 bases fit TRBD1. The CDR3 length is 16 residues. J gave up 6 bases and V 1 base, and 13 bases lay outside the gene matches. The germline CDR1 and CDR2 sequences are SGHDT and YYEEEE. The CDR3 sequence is CASSLLTMGQSAEQYF. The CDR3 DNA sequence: TGTGCCAGCAGCTTGCTTACGATGGGACAGTCAGCCGAGCAGTACTTC.

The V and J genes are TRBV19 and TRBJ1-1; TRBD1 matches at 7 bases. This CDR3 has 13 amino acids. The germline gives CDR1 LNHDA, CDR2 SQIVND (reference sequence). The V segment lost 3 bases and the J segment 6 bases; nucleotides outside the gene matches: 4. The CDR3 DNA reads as TGTGCCAGTAGTATTACAGGGGCAGCTGAAGCTTTCTTT. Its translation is CASSITGAAEAFF.

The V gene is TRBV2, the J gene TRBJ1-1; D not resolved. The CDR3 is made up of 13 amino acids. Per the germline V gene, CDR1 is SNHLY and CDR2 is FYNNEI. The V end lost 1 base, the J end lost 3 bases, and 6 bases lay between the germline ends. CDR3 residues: CASSEGRYTEAFF. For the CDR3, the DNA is TGTGCCAGCAGTGAAGGGAGATACACTGAAGCTTTCTTT.

The CDR3 protein is CASSPGTGVNYGYTF. CDR3 in DNA: TGTGCCAGCAGCCCAGGGACAGGGGTTAACTATGGCTACACCTTC. The chain combines TRBV7-6 with TRBJ1-2; 10 positions agree with TRBD1. The CDR3 totals 15 residues. J lost 1 base, V lost 5 bases, and 4 bases had no gene match. Germline V gene sequence: CDR1 SGHVS, CDR2 FNYEAQ.

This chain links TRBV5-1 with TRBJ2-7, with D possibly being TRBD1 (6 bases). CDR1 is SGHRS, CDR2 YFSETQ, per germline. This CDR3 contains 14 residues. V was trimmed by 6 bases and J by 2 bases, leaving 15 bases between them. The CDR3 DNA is TGCGCCAGCACCCACACCACAGGGCCCTACGAGCAGTACTTC. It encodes CASTHTTGPYEQYF.

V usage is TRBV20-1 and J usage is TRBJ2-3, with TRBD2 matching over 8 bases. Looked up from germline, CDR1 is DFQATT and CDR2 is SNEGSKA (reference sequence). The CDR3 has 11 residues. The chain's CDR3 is CSNRGGDTQYF. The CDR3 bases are TGCAGCAACCGGGGGGGAGATACGCAGTATTTT.

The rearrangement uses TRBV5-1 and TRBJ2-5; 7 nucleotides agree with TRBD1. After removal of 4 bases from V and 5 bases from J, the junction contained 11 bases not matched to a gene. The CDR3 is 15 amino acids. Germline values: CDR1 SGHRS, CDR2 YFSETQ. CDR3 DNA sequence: TGCGCCAGCAGCCGGTACAACAGGGGAGAGGAGACCCAGTACTTC. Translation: CASSRYNRGEETQYF.

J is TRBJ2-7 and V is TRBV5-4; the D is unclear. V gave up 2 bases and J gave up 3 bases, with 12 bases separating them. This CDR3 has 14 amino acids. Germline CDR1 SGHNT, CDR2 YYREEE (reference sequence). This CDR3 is CASSLSLQSYEQYF. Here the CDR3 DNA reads TGTGCCAGCAGCTTATCCCTACAGAGCTACGAGCAGTACTTC.

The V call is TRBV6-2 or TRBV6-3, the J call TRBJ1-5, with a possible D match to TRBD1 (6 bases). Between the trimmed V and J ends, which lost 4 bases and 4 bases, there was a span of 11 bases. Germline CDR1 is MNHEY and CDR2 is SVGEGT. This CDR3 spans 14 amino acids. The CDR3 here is CASSSRTENQPQHF. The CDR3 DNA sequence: TGTGCCAGCAGTTCAAGGACAGAGAATCAGCCCCAGCATTTT.